These 2 T cell receptor beta chains originate from one sample sequenced in a study of cytomegalovirus exposure and HLA in healthy donors. In the PCR, 60 Vbeta and 13 Jbeta primers were used. Libraries were prepared by immunoSEQ multiplex PCR; TCRdb keeps only in-frame clonotypes and omits some of them. The sample has 100,000 to 150,000 clones, approximately 80% seen once; the top ten hold about 13%. Sequencing was carried out using PBMCs. The receptors stem from a woman aged 40 to 49 in good health and CMV-seropositive.

The genes are TRBV10-1 and TRBJ2-7, with D perhaps TRBD2 (6 bases). Looked up from germline, CDR1 is WNHNN and CDR2 is SYGVQD (reference sequence). The CDR3 spans 14 residues. V dropped 0 bases and J dropped 1 base, with 7 bases sitting between them. CDR3 amino acids: CASSESGTSYEQYF. As DNA, the CDR3 is TGCGCCAGCAGTGAGTCAGGGACTTCCTACGAGCAGTACTTC.

This clone was found a few times. The chain couples TRBV6-5 to TRBJ2-5; 9 bases agree with TRBD1. The J segment lost 4 bases and the V segment lost 6 bases, leaving 0 bases of the junction unmatched. The CDR3 runs to 12 residues. Germline assignment: CDR1 MNHEY and CDR2 SVGAGI. The DNA of the CDR3 is TGTGCCAGCAGGACAGGGGGAGAGACCCAGTACTTC. It encodes CASRTGGETQYF.